One and the same sample provided the 3 T cell receptor beta chains below, sequenced in a study of blood T cell repertoires in COVID-19 (TCRdb year 2020). The receptor library was made with the immunoSEQ multiplex PCR assay. TCRdb holds this immuneACCESS table with in-frame rearrangements only. Some clones are missing; in checked studies, unresolved V genes explain under half, and the rest has no known cause. This sample gives about 170,000 clones in total; over 75% of them show up just once. Clones ranked in the top ten supply approximately 7% of the sample. Sequencing input: peripheral blood. These receptors were taken from a man aged 80 or over with COVID-19, enrolled during active disease.

The chain links TRBV27 to TRBJ1-2, with D perhaps matching TRBD1 (5 bases). CDR1 and CDR2 from the germline V gene are MNHEY and SMNVEV (reference sequence). This CDR3 has 14 residues. With 4 bases removed from V and 2 bases from J, the gap between germline ends came to 11 bases. CDR3 region: CASSWDGGNYGYTF. The CDR3 region has the DNA TGTGCCAGCAGTTGGGACGGGGGGAACTATGGCTACACCTTC.

The J gene is TRBJ1-2, the V gene TRBV5-1; 10 bases agree with TRBD1. Unmatched junction bases numbered 8, after V lost 4 bases and J lost 8 bases. Looked up from germline, CDR1 is SGHRS and CDR2 is YFSETQ. The CDR3 length is 14 residues. CDR3 DNA: TGCGCCAGCAGCCGCGAGGACAGGGGGATCGGCTACACCTTC. Residues: CASSREDRGIGYTF.

This clone showed up just once. The chain is built from TRBV7-9 and TRBJ1-3, with D possibly matching TRBD1 (6 bases). Germline-derived CDR1 and CDR2 are SEHNR and FQNEAQ (reference sequence). CDR3 length: 13 residues. The V and J ends lost 5 bases and 4 bases respectively, with 9 bases between them. CDR3 bases: TGTGCCAGCAGCCCTACAGGGGGAAACACCATATATTTT. Encoded protein: CASSPTGGNTIYF.